This T cell receptor (beta chain) came from a study of CD8 T cells in ankylosing spondylitis. The table lists this clonotype with many counts. Its antigen is not known. TCRdb passed the 5' RACE reads through MiXCR, listing each CDR3 protein once. This sample yields about 120,000 distinct CDR3 sequences, of which about 13% are seen a single time; 2.5% to 3.5% belongs to the top ten. Overall study findings and caveats: A subset of motif variants has previously been described in the synovial fluid and blood of reactive arthritis. It appeared that ankylosing spondylitis blood was characterized by a TCR beta motif of several highly homologous variants. Significantly higher representation of disease-linked clones was reported for matched ankylosing spondylitis synovial fluid.

Sequencing was performed on blood, either unsorted or a sorted T cell fraction (not recorded which). The source is a female donor with ankylosing spondylitis or in good health (not recorded which).

The CDR3 spells CASGLAGGNEQFF. The DNA for the CDR3 is TGTGCCAGCGGGCTAGCGGGCGGGAATGAGCAGTTCTTC. The gene calls are TRBV12-3 or TRBV12-4 and TRBJ2-1; the match to TRBD2 covers 8 bases. CDR3 length: 13 amino acids. V shed 8 bases and J 7 bases; nucleotides not matched to a gene: 7.